This TCR beta chain was sequenced in a study of T cell repertoires in cytomegalovirus infection (dated by TCRdb to between 2017 and 2020). General notes on the study: Peptide stimulations targeted recently identified HLA-C-restricted CMV epitopes, whose presentation resists viral immunomodulation, together with well-studied HLA-B-restricted epitopes. Because public TCR beta signatures pointed to carriage of CMV infection together with the matching HLA type, the HLA type of each donor mattered for the analysis.

V and J are trimmed by 2 bases and 4 bases, and the gene matches miss 3 bases of the junction. The CDR3 runs 15 amino acids, cysteine and phenylalanine included. Only CDR3 DNA remains: 45 bases, in frame from the first base. Taken from the germline V gene (reference sequence), the CDR1 and CDR2 loops are SEHNR and FQNEAQ. General findings and caveats noted by the study authors: The ex vivo response was dominated by HLA-C-restricted CMV-specific TCR beta clonotypes, and the single most frequent clonotype in two of eight donors was supplied by these HLA-C-restricted clonotypes. In both this cohort and an independent roughly 400-donor cohort, the cumulative frequency of public TCR beta family members distinguished carriers of CMV infection plus the relevant HLA type.

The treatment or condition label here, explained by the study, means: in vitro stimulation with specific CMV peptide epitopes to enrich CMV-specific T cells. This clonotype appeared a few times. This receptor's antigen is unknown. No much larger clone is present one base from it, and per-base qualities are unavailable. Instrument on record: Illumina HiSeq 1500. The raw public reads went through TCRdb reprocessing: fastp at Q25, MiXCR clone calling, in-frame beta chains kept. For every CDR3 protein sequence, its rows merge into one entry that carries the most common genes and DNA. This sample lists around 430,000 distinct CDR3 sequences; under 55% were detected once. The top ten hold 43% of the sample.

The V gene is TRBV7-9 and the J gene is TRBJ2-2, and 8 bases in between align with TRBD2. This clonotype was obtained from a human donor in good health (CMV status not recorded). Some clones in this sample may be carry-over from other donors' samples. This material consisted of cultured PBMCs, taken from culture after CMV antigen stimulation. Read as DNA, the sequence is TGTGCCAGCAGCTTAAACGGGGGGGGCACCGGGGAGCTGTTTTTT. Its product reads: CASSLNGGGTGELFF.